The entry below describes one T cell receptor (beta chain). This clone has more than one count but fewer than ten. Its antigen remains undetermined. No qualities accompany the bases; no much larger clone lies one base away. This entry belongs to a study of cytomegalovirus exposure and HLA in healthy donors (dated by TCRdb to about 2017). Broadly, across the study: An earlier analysis of roughly 610 of the donors reported approximately 260 Gb of sequence data and 117 million unique TCR beta sequences obtained from roughly 170 million T cells. Every repertoire in the discovery cohort had been generated on one and the same sequencing platform. The study combined high-throughput TCR immunosequencing, statistical association of individual TCRs with disease status, and machine learning to predict cytomegalovirus infection status. Because of strong linkage in the cohort, roughly five DR-DQ haplotypes were treated as single units for association and clustering. HLA typing included class I and class II loci at four-digit resolution. Across 398 genotyped donors of the cohort, an average of approximately 220,000 unique TCR beta nucleotide sequences per donor were sequenced, and roughly 20% of those sequences were non-productive. In an earlier analysis of 500 to 650 of the donors, high-throughput TCR beta sequencing was used to judge whether each TCR beta V gene segment behaved as functional or pseudogenic. Rather than using new phenotypic data, the later analysis identified candidate immune exposures from TCR beta sequences and from how often those sequences occurred across donors. Along with the roughly 710-subject first cohort, a separate validation cohort of over a hundred different subjects was used. The genetic ancestry cluster associated with self-reported Caucasian donors included 81% of the roughly 380 genotyped donors. Typing coverage varied by locus: roughly 629-640 donors for A, B, C, DRB1 and DQB1; around 560 for DQA1; more than 600 for DPA1; approximately 450 for DPB1. A later genetic analysis took genome-wide SNP genotypes for about 65% of the 666 donors and used that subset as a discovery cohort. Roughly 300 gigabases of sequencing data and around 80 million unique TCR sequences made up an early release that covered roughly 670 HLA-typed donors. In a later analysis, previously published TCR beta repertoires from about 670 donors were re-analyzed and high-resolution HLA genotyping was added so that TCR occurrence patterns could be studied. Donor age, sex, ethnicity and CMV serostatus were compiled together with the repertoire data. The study profiled the T cell repertoires of more than 500 subjects by immunosequencing and related them to cytomegalovirus serostatus. The study aimed to test whether signatures of past pathogen exposure could be identified by cataloging public T cell receptors.

The cohort comprised approximately 700 healthy bone marrow donors. Cohort members were all nominally healthy when sampled, although unrecorded immune exposures were likely present. The donor tested CMV seropositive and was one of the 289 seropositive cohort members. A peripheral blood sample was provided by each donor, and peripheral blood mononuclear cells were used for TCR beta sequencing. The Qiagen DNeasy Blood Extraction Kit was used to extract genomic DNA from the blood cell samples. The CDR3 covers 15 residues, taking in both the cysteine and the phenylalanine. The DNA shown is the 45-base CDR3, in frame from base 1. V is trimmed back by 2 bases and J by 7 bases, and the junction contains 9 bases that no gene match accounts for. The germline V gene provides CDR1 SNHLY and CDR2 FYNNEI. Receptor amplification or capture employed the immunoSEQ multiplex PCR assay. The multiplex PCR relied on a mix of 60 forward primers for TCR Vbeta segments and 13 reverse primers for TCR Jbeta segments. Amplification of the CDR3 region of rearranged TCR beta genes was performed with a multiplex PCR assay on genomic DNA. Amplified TCR beta libraries were sequenced as 87-base-pair reads on the Illumina HiSeq System. The paper's data handling went like this. A later analysis tallied roughly 80 million unique TCR beta chains across the 666 repertoires, and roughly 11 million of those chains were shared by two or more donors. A nearest-neighbor algorithm error-corrected the raw reads and collapsed the reads into unique sequences, merging closely related sequences to remove PCR and sequencing errors. To assign V, D and J gene segments, CDR3 sequences were aligned to IMGT reference sequences. Each retained sequence needed at least a six-nucleotide match to both a V gene segment and a J gene segment. A rearrangement counted as productive if the CDR3 had no stop codons and remained in frame with V and J, and every other rearrangement counted as non-productive. Following IMGT convention, CDR3 was defined as the stretch from the second conserved V-encoded cysteine to the conserved J-encoded phenylalanine. The earlier analysis of some 540 of the donors excluded any sequence lacking an unambiguous match to a single V gene segment. In an earlier analysis of about 590 of the donors, a V segment was called functional when productive rearrangements were above 56.7%, and segregating when the standard deviation between donors exceeded 5%. To diagnose cytomegalovirus status from the catalog of TCR beta chain sequences, a statistical classification framework was built. A later analysis assigned V and J genes by comparing TCR nucleotide sequences with IMGT/GENE-DB human TR gene sequences. In a later analysis, CDR3 sequences and most-parsimonious VDJ recombination scenarios were assigned using the TCRdist pipeline. In a later analysis, every TCR beta chain was defined by the combination of its CDR3 amino acid sequence and its V-gene family, and reads without a unique V-gene family were dropped. A later analysis removed several hundred highly shared, low-generation-probability nucleotide sequences to deal with suspected cross-contamination and a sequencing artifact. In a later analysis, a clonal expansion index was calculated for each public chain from normalized within-repertoire ranks of inferred template counts. A later analysis computed generation probabilities with a VDJ recombination model fitted to out-of-frame rearrangements, and checked the results against IGoR. In a later analysis, hypergeometric tests were used to score TCR-TCR, TCR-HLA and TCR-CMV co-occurrence, with a repertoire-size bias correction applied to TCR pairs. A later analysis estimated false discovery rates by permuting HLA or CMV assignments 20 times. In a later analysis, co-occurring TCRs were grouped using DBSCAN, with TCRdist sequence similarity added in when clustering inside HLA-allele-positive subsets. Repertoires with fewer than 30,000 or more than 120,000 public chains were left out of co-occurrence clustering, as were five repertoires with anomalous nucleotide sharing. TCRdb limited this immuneACCESS table to in-frame rearrangements with V and J called. A share of clones is missing; checked studies link under half to unresolved V genes, and the rest is unexplained. The DNA gave D and trimming, while V, J and clone size come from that table. The sample yields more than 150,000 clones; about 85% were counted once. The ten largest clones add up to 1% to 1.5% of the sample.

The investigation overall reported the following: Three of the identified cytomegalovirus-associated TCR beta chains were confirmed in vitro to be specific for cytomegalovirus antigens. In a later genetic analysis, a missense DCLRE1C variant was associated with V-gene and J-gene trimming of TCR beta chains, and the association was replicated in an independent cohort. In an earlier analysis of around 500 of the donors, most TCR beta V segments appeared in productive rearrangements about 90% or about 30% of the time, broadly matching IMGT annotations. A later analysis associated 17,000 or so TCR beta sequences with specific HLA alleles at a false discovery rate of 0.05. The classifier was reported to diagnose cytomegalovirus status with high specificity and sensitivity in both the original cohort and the validation cohort. A further reported finding was that TCR beta sequences accurately predicted the HLA-A and HLA-B alleles for most subjects in the first cohort. Linkage disequilibrium might explain the correlated functional status among segregating V segments, but an unknown experimental factor could not be excluded. When HLA alleles, especially DR and DQ, strongly co-occurred, TCR associations were difficult to assign to individual alleles. A later analysis reported that several top co-occurrence clusters appeared linked to parvovirus B19, influenza, CMV and Epstein-Barr virus. In a later analysis, most CMV-associated TCR beta chains were found to appear HLA-restricted, with HLA associations seemingly driven largely by CMV exposure. In a later analysis, TCR association rates were found to vary across HLA loci, with the most associated TCRs seen for DRB1 alleles and the fewest for HLA-C alleles. In a later analysis, HLA-associated TCR beta chains were found to be more clonally expanded and to have lower generation probabilities than equally common non-associated chains. Most TCR sequences were observed very rarely across donors, whereas some public TCRs were present in many individuals. Presence/absence analyses assumed roughly uniform sequencing depth across donors, an assumption that may not hold. The authors suggested that the approach could potentially be extended to other disease states and immunological phenotypes. Because counts were too low, roughly 18 rarely observed V segments, including chromosome 9 orphons, were left out of the earlier analysis of 587 of the donors. Some IMGT-functional V segments, including TRBV6-2 and TRBV6-3, could not be distinguished by the 87-base-pair reads and were therefore excluded. The sequencing pipeline was judged likely to have produced a cluster of highly shared sequence variants as a technical artifact. In a later genetic analysis, fewer N-insertions in productive TCRs were reported among donors in an Asian-associated ancestry cluster than the roughly 710-donor mean. The cohort was sequenced for TCR beta chains only, and without alpha or paired-chain data the features that could be detected were limited. Because HLA typing was unavailable for some donors at each locus, only the typed subset was used in association tests. For the cohort, immune exposure information was limited to CMV serostatus. The study gave a list of more than 150 TCR beta chains associated with cytomegalovirus.

The chain was built from TRBV2 and TRBJ1-2; 8 bases in the middle match TRBD1. The sequence was obtained from a man aged 45-65 years in good health and CMV-seropositive. The material sequenced was PBMCs. The sequence in DNA is TGTGCCAGCAGTGAATGGGGACAGGATTTGGCTGGCTACACCTTC. It encodes CASSEWGQDLAGYTF.